These T cell receptor beta chains were read from a single sample in a study of neoadjuvant anti-PD-1 for oral cavity cancer. Here immunoSEQ multiplex PCR was the method, and the copy in TCRdb shows in-frame clones only, minus some. Of tens of thousands of clones listed, roughly three quarters were seen once; the top ten hold 2.6%. The sample was PBMCs, taken before nivolumab (anti-PD-1) treatment. These receptors all stem from a person between 40 and 80 years old with oral cavity squamous cell carcinoma. Both conserved end residues are part of each CDR3. The D gene is left open where the match is weak. Clone sizes are given selectively: once, few, many, or a class where the clone is expanded.

j_call v_call clone_size d_call cdr3_aa cdr3_nt
TRBJ2-1 TRBV5-4 . TRBD2 CASSLGRLADYEQFF TGTGCCAGCAGCTTGGGCAGACTAGCGGATTATGAGCAGTTCTTC
TRBJ1-3 TRBV5-5 . . CASSLRRDHSGNTIYF TGTGCCAGCAGCCTGCGGAGGGATCACTCTGGAAACACCATATATTTT
TRBJ2-3 TRBV9 . . CASSPRGTQVFDTQYF TGTGCCAGCAGCCCCCGGGGGACGCAAGTGTTTGATACGCAGTATTTT
TRBJ2-5 TRBV14 . . CASSQGLKGETQYF TGTGCCAGCAGCCAAGGCCTAAAGGGAGAGACCCAGTACTTC
TRBJ2-3 TRBV14 . . CASSQQLGDTQYF TGTGCCAGCAGCCAACAACTTGGAGATACGCAGTATTTT
TRBJ1-6 TRBV9 . TRBD1 CASKGQGNSPLHF TGTGCCAGCAAGGGACAGGGTAATTCACCCCTCCACTTT
TRBJ2-1 TRBV5-1 . . CASSLGNGGYNEQFF TGCGCCAGCAGCTTGGGAAACGGTGGGTACAATGAGCAGTTCTTC
TRBJ1-1 TRBV28 . . CASSSRGAANTEAFF TGTGCCAGCAGTTCCCGAGGTGCAGCGAACACTGAAGCTTTCTTT
TRBJ2-3 TRBV5-1 . . CASSLGAGTDTQYF TGCGCCAGCAGCTTGGGGGCAGGCACAGATACGCAGTATTTT
TRBJ2-2 TRBV27 . . CASSLSGLGELFF TGTGCCAGCAGTTTATCTGGGCTCGGGGAGCTGTTTTTT
TRBJ2-1 TRBV7-2 . TRBD2 CASSLSSGSFNEQFF TGTGCCAGCAGCTTAAGTAGCGGGAGTTTCAATGAGCAGTTCTTC
TRBJ2-7 TRBV7-9 few . CASSFSLSYEQYF TGTGCCAGCAGCTTTTCCCTCTCCTACGAGCAGTACTTC
TRBJ2-7 TRBV27 . TRBD2 CASAWSGSSYEQYF TGTGCCAGCGCGTGGAGCGGGAGCTCCTACGAGCAGTACTTC
TRBJ2-1 TRBV2 . . CARGVGLRGEQFF TGTGCCCGCGGCGTGGGACTGCGGGGTGAGCAGTTCTTC
TRBJ2-7 TRBV6-5 . TRBD1 CASRRQGNYEQYF TGTGCCAGCAGAAGACAGGGGAACTACGAGCAGTACTTC
TRBJ1-1 TRBV30 . . CAWSSWGGRDTEAFF TGTGCCTGGAGTTCGTGGGGAGGGAGGGACACTGAAGCTTTCTTT
TRBJ1-1 TRBV9 . . CASSALKNTEAFF TGTGCCAGCAGCGCTCTTAAGAACACTGAAGCTTTCTTT
TRBJ2-7 TRBV9 few TRBD1 CASSARTGAYEQYF TGTGCCAGCAGCGCCAGGACAGGAGCCTACGAGCAGTACTTC
TRBJ2-7 TRBV10-1 . . CASSGLYEQYF TGCGCCAGTTCAGGACTCTACGAGCAGTACTTC
TRBJ2-5 TRBV7-2 . TRBD2 CASSPFLIAGEETQYF TGTGCCAGCAGCCCCTTCTTGATAGCGGGGGAAGAGACCCAGTACTTC
TRBJ2-1 TRBV4-1 once . CASSLLGNEQFF TGCGCCAGCAGCCTACTGGGGAATGAGCAGTTCTTC
TRBJ2-7 TRBV11-2 . . CASSATGTSYEQYF TGTGCCAGCAGTGCGACCGGGACAAGCTACGAGCAGTACTTC
TRBJ1-2 TRBV10-1 few . CASSESGTYGYTF TGCGCCAGCAGTGAGTCAGGGACCTATGGCTACACCTTC
TRBJ2-7 TRBV5-1 few . CASSPRGEGNEQYF TGCGCCAGCAGCCCCAGGGGGGAAGGGAACGAGCAGTACTTC
TRBJ2-7 TRBV5-1 . TRBD1 CASSEGQAGDEQYF TGCGCCAGCAGCGAGGGACAGGCTGGCGACGAGCAGTACTTC
TRBJ2-7 TRBV5-8 once TRBD2 CASSLRGLALYEQYF TGTGCCAGCAGCTTGAGGGGACTAGCGCTGTACGAGCAGTACTTC
TRBJ1-1 TRBV7-7 . . CASSLRWNTEAFF TGTGCCAGCAGCTTAAGGTGGAACACTGAAGCTTTCTTT
TRBJ1-1 TRBV20-1 . . CSARAVAEAFF TGCAGTGCTAGGGCAGTTGCTGAAGCTTTCTTT
TRBJ1-4 TRBV5-1 . . CASSLGTLGANEKLFF TGCGCCAGCAGCTTAGGGACTCTGGGGGCGAATGAAAAACTGTTTTTT
TRBJ1-2 TRBV2 . . CASSGDGGFYGYTF TGTGCCAGCAGTGGGGACGGTGGATTCTATGGCTACACCTTC
TRBJ2-7 TRBV30 . TRBD1 CAWSPSRQGAEQYF TGTGCCTGGAGTCCCTCCCGACAGGGGGCCGAGCAGTACTTC
TRBJ2-3 TRBV6-1 . TRBD2 CASSDRGLAQGDTQYF TGTGCCAGCAGTGATCGAGGACTAGCCCAAGGGGATACGCAGTATTTT
TRBJ2-5 TRBV6-1 . TRBD2 CASSLAGGLQETQYF TGTGCCAGCAGCTTAGCGGGGGGGTTACAAGAGACCCAGTACTTC
TRBJ2-1 TRBV13 . . CASSFTRGPGEQFF TGTGCCAGCAGCTTCACGAGGGGCCCGGGTGAGCAGTTCTTC
TRBJ1-1 TRBV27 . . CASSWLGNTEAFF TGTGCCAGCAGTTGGTTAGGGAACACTGAAGCTTTCTTT
TRBJ1-2 TRBV20-1 once . CSARQGYGYTF TGCAGTGCTAGACAGGGATATGGCTACACCTTC
TRBJ2-3 TRBV4-2 . TRBD2 CASSHSGGGASGRNTQYF TGTGCCAGCAGCCACTCCGGGGGAGGGGCTAGCGGGAGAAATACGCAGTATTTT
TRBJ1-4 TRBV19 few TRBD1 CASKPGQAYEKLFF TGTGCCAGTAAACCGGGACAGGCCTATGAAAAACTGTTTTTT
TRBJ2-7 TRBV4-1 once . CASSLDPGESTGPYEQYF TGCGCCAGCAGCCTGGACCCAGGGGAATCCACGGGTCCCTACGAGCAGTACTTC
TRBJ2-2 TRBV2 . TRBD2 CATSRSGANTGELFF TGTGCCACGTCGCGTAGCGGGGCGAACACCGGGGAGCTGTTTTTT